This TCR beta chain is drawn from a study of technical replicates of blood from several donors (dated by TCRdb to 2016 to 2017). Library preparation was by the immunoSEQ multiplex PCR assay. The clones in this table, taken by TCRdb from immuneACCESS, are in-frame only. Not every clone is retained; where verified, under half of the shortfall comes from an unresolved V gene, and the cause of the rest is unknown. The sample table contains tens of thousands of clones; only one count was recorded for around 97% of them. The top ten constitute roughly 0.2% of the sample. Turning to this clone: The target of this receptor is not known. Base qualities are not at hand, and no much larger clone is one base apart.

From its cysteine to its phenylalanine, the CDR3 spans 15 amino acids. Only the CDR3 region is kept as DNA, spanning 45 bases read in frame from base 1. The junction shows trimming of 10 bases on V and 9 bases on J, plus 26 bases between the germline ends. CDR1 and CDR2, per the germline V gene (reference sequence), are SGHNT and YYREEE. Sequences were obtained from T cells isolated from PBMCs. This TCR was recovered from a human donor in good health. The rearranged segments are TRBV5-4 and TRBJ2-1; possibly the D gene is TRBD2, per 7 matching bases. The sequence in DNA is TGTGCCTGTCGAAGGGGGGGATTAGAAATTGCTGAGCAGTTCTTC. It is translated as CACRRGGLEIAEQFF.